Described below is a single TCR beta chain sequence and its context. No antigen is known for it. The data originate from a study of T cells after yellow fever vaccination. Overall study context: When fractions had low cell numbers, they were prepared with SMART-Seq v4 Ultra Low Input. Broader study findings: Peak timing came faster in the weaker secondary response, day 5 versus 15. Most clones from primary vaccination were detected again post-booster (about 96% CD4, more than 85% CD8).

With V trimmed by 5 bases and J by 0 bases, 1 base remained unmatched. The CDR3 sequence is 14 residues long. Looked up from germline, CDR1 is SEHNR and CDR2 is FQNEAQ (reference sequence). TCRdb reprocessed the 5' RACE reads via MiXCR and lists one record per CDR3 protein. In the table there are tens of thousands of distinct CDR3 sequences, roughly 7.4% of which are singletons. This sample comprised CD8+ T cells sorted from PBMCs, obtained 4 to 6 days after the first yellow fever vaccination. This chain joins TRBV7-9 and TRBJ1-5, with 7 bases matching TRBD1. This TCR came from a man between 18 and 35 years old who received the YFV17D yellow fever vaccine. The DNA of the CDR3 is TGTGCCAGCAGCGACAGGGTTAGCAATCAGCCCCAGCATTTT. Translation: CASSDRVSNQPQHF. Complete variable domain (other parts from reference TRBV7-9 and TRBJ1-5): DTGVSQNPRHKITKRGQNVTFRCDPISEHNRLYWYRQTLGQGPEFLTYFQNEAQLEKSRLLSDRFSAERPKGSFSTLEIQRTEQGDSAMYLCASSDRVSNQPQHFGDGTRLSIL.